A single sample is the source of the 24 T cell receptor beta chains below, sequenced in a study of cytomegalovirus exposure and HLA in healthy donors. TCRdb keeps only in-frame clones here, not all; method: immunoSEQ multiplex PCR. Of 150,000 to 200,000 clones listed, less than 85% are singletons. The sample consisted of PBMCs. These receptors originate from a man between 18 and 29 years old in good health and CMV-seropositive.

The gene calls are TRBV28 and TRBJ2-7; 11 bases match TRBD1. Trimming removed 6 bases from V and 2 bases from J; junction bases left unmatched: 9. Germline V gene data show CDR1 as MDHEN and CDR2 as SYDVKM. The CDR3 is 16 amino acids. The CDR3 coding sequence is TGTGCCAGCAGGGGGGTAGAGGGACAGGGGGCCTACGAGCAGTACTTC. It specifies CASRGVEGQGAYEQYF.

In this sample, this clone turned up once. The CDR3 sequence is CASRGDRGSYNEQFF. The CDR3 bases are TGTGCCAGCAGGGGGGACAGGGGCTCCTACAATGAGCAGTTCTTC. The genes are TRBV2 and TRBJ2-1; 10 bases align to TRBD1. This CDR3 is 15 amino acids long. V lost 6 bases and J lost 0; bases outside the gene matches: 2. Germline lookup yields CDR1 SNHLY and CDR2 FYNNEI.

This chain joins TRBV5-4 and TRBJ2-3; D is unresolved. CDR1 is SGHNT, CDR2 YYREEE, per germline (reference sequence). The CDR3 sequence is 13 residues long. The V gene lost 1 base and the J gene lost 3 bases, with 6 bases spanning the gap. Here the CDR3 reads CASSLPETDTQYF. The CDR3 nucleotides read TGTGCCAGCAGCTTGCCAGAAACAGATACGCAGTATTTT.

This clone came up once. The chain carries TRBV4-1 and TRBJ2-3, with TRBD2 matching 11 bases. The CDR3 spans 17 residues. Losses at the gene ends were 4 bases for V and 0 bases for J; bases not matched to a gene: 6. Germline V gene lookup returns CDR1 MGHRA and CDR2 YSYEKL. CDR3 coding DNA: TGCGCCAGCAGCCGTATAGCGGGAGGGCCTAGCACAGATACGCAGTATTTT. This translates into CASSRIAGGPSTDTQYF.

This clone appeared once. For the CDR3, the DNA is TGTGCCAGCAGTTTAGGCGAGACCCAGTACTTC. Its protein product is CASSLGETQYF. The chain is built from TRBV27 and TRBJ2-5; D unclear. The germline V gene has CDR1 MNHEY and CDR2 SMNVEV (reference sequence). V dropped 2 bases and J dropped 5 bases, with 3 bases sitting between them. The CDR3 totals 11 residues.

CDR3 loop: CASSTRTGEAFF. CDR3 coding DNA: TGTGCCAGCAGTACCCGAACAGGGGAAGCTTTCTTT. The chain carries TRBV28 and TRBJ1-1; maybe TRBD1 (6 bases). Germline V gives CDR1 MDHEN, CDR2 SYDVKM. Trimming took off 5 bases at V and 8 bases at J, with 12 bases between the two ends. The CDR3 is 12 residues long.

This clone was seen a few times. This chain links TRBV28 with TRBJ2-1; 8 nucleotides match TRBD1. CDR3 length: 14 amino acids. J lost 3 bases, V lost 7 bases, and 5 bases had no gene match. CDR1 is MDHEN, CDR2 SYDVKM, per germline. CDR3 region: CASTGQGGYNEQFF. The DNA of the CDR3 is TGTGCCAGCACTGGACAGGGTGGCTACAATGAGCAGTTCTTC.

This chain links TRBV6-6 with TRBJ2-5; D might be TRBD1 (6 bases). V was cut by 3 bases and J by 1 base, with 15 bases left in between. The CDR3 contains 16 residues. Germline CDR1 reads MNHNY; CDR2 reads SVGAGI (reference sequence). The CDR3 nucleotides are TGTGCCAGCAGTTATTCTCCAGCAGGGGTCCAAGAGACCCAGTACTTC. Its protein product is CASSYSPAGVQETQYF.

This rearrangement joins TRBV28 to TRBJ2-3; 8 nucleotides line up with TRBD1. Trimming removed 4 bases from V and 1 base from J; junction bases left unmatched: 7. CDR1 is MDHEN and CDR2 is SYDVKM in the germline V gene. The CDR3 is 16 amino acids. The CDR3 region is CASSSPDRDGTDTQYF. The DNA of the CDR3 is TGTGCCAGCAGTTCCCCGGACAGGGACGGCACAGATACGCAGTATTTT.

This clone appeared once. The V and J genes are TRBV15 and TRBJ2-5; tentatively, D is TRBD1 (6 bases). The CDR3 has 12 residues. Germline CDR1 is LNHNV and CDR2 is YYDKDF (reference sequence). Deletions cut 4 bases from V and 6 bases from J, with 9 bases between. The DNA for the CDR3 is TGTGCCACCAGCAACAGGGAACAGACCCAGTACTTC. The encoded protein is CATSNREQTQYF. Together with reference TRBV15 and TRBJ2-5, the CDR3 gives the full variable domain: DAMVIQNPRYQVTQFGKPVTLSCSQTLNHNVMYWYQQKSSQAPKLLFHYYDKDFNNEADTPDNFQSRRPNTSFCFLDIRSPGLGDTAMYLCATSNREQTQYFGPGTRLLVL.

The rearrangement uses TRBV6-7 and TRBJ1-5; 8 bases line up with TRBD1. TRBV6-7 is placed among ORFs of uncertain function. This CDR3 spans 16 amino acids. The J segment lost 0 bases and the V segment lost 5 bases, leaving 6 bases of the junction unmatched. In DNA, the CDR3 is TGTGCCAGCAGTGGACAGGGCGACAATAGCAATCAGCCCCAGCATTTT. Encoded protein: CASSGQGDNSNQPQHF.

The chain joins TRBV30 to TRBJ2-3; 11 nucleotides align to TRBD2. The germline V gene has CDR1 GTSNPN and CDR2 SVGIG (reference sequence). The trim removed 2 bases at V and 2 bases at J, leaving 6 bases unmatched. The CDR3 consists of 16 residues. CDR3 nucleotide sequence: TGTGCCTGGAGTATACTAGCGGGGGAATACACAGATACGCAGTATTTT. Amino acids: CAWSILAGEYTDTQYF.

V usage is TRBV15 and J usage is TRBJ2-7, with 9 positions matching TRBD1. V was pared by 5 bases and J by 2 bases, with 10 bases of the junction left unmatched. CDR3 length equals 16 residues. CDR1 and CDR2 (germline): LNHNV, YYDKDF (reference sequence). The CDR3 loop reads CATSPGQGIPPYEQYF. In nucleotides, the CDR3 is TGTGCCACCAGCCCGGGACAGGGCATACCCCCCTACGAGCAGTACTTC.

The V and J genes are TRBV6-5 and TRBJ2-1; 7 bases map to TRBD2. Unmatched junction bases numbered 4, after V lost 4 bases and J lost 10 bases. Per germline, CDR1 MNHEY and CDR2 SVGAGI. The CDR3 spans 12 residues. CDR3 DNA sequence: TGTGCCAGCAGTTCTCCAGCGGGAGAGCAGTTCTTC. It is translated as CASSSPAGEQFF.

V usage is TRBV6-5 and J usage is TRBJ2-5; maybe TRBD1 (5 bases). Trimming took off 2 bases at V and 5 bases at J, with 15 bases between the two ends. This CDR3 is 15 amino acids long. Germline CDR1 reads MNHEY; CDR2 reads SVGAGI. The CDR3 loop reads CASSYLMSRDETQYF. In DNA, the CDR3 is TGTGCCAGCAGTTACCTTATGTCCAGGGATGAGACCCAGTACTTC.

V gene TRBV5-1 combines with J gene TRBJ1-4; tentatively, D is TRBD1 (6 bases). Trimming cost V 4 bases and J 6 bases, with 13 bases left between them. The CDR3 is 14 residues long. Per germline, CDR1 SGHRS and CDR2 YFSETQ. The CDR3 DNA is TGCGCCAGCAGCACACAGGGAGGGGATGAAAAACTGTTTTTT. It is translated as CASSTQGGDEKLFF.

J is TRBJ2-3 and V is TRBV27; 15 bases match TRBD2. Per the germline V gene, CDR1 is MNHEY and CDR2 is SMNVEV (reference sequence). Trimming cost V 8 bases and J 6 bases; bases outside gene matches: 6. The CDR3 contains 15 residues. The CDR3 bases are TGTGCCAGCCGCGGACTAGCGGGGGGGGAGGATACGCAGTATTTT. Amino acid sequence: CASRGLAGGEDTQYF.

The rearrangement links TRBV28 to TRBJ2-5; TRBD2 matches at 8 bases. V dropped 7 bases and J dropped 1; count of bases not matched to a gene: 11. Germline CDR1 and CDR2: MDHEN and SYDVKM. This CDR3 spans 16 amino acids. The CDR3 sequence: CASMGGRPVFQETQYF. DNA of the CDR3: TGTGCCAGCATGGGCGGGAGGCCGGTATTCCAAGAGACCCAGTACTTC.

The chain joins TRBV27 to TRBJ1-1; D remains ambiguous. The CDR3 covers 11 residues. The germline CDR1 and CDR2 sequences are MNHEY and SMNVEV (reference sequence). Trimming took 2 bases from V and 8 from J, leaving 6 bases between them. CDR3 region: CASSLAGEAFF. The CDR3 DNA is TGTGCCAGCAGTTTAGCAGGAGAAGCTTTCTTT.

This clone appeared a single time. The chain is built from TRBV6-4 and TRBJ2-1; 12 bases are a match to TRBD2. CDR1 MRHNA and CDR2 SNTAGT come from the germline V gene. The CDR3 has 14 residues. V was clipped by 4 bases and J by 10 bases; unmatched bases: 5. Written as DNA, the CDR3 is TGTGCCAGCAGTGCTAGCGGGGGGGCCTGGGAGCAGTTCTTC. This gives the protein CASSASGGAWEQFF.

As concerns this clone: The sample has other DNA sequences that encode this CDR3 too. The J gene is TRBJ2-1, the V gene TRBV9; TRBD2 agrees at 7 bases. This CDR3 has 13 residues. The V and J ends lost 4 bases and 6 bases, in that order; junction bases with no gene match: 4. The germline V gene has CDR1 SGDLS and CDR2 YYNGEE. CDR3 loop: CASSPGGGNEQFF. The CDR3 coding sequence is TGTGCCAGCAGCCCTGGGGGGGGCAATGAGCAGTTCTTC.

CDR3 DNA: TGTGCCAGCAGTTTAACGGTAGCGAACTATGGCTACACCTTC. This sequence encodes CASSLTVANYGYTF. This rearrangement joins TRBV28 to TRBJ1-2, with D hard to call. Trimming took 2 bases from V and 2 from J, leaving 9 bases between them. Germline lookup yields CDR1 MDHEN and CDR2 SYDVKM. This CDR3 spans 14 amino acids.

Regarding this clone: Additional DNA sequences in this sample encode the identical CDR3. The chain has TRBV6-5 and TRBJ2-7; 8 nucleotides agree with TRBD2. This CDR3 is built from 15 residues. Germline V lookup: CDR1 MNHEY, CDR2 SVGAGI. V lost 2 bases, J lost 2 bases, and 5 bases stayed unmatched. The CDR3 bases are TGTGCCAGCAGTTACGGACCGGGGGGGACCTACGAGCAGTACTTC. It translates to CASSYGPGGTYEQYF.

DNA of the CDR3: TGCGCCAGCAGCCAGGGGGGTTACGAGCAGTACTTC. Residues: CASSQGGYEQYF. The chain uses TRBV4-1 and TRBJ2-7, with a possible D match to TRBD2 (6 bases). Trimming took 3 bases from V and 4 from J, leaving 7 bases between them. The CDR3 spans 12 residues. Germline assignment: CDR1 MGHRA and CDR2 YSYEKL.